This is a list of T cell receptor beta chains from one sample in a study of T cells in Graves' hyperthyroidism and ophthalmopathy. TCRdb recomputed calls from the multiplex PCR reads with MiXCR, one row per CDR3 protein. The table has around 300,000 distinct CDR3 sequences, approximately 12% seen once. The sequenced material came from blood. These receptors were collected from a woman younger than 45 with Graves' hyperthyroidism that later progressed to Graves' ophthalmopathy. Both conserved end residues are part of each CDR3. A D gene is named only where the DNA matches it firmly. Clone size is not always given. Where it is, it says once, few, many or a class for expanded clones.

D gene	V gene	clone size	J gene	CDR3 DNA	CDR3 protein
NA	TRBV2	NA	TRBJ2-2	TGTGCCAGCAGTGTAGGGCTCACGAACACCGGGGAGCTGTTTTTT	CASSVGLTNTGELFF
NA	TRBV14	NA	TRBJ1-6	TGTGCCAGCAGCCAAGTCGAACGGGGAGGGAGGTGGAATTCACCCCTCCACTTT	CASSQVERGGRWNSPLHF
TRBD2	TRBV14	NA	TRBJ2-1	TGTGCCAGCAGCAAATCTAGCGGGATGAATGAGCAGTTCTTC	CASSKSSGMNEQFF
NA	TRBV5-6	many	TRBJ1-2	TGTGCCAGCAGCTCGGGACCCAACTATGGCTACACCTTC	CASSSGPNYGYTF
TRBD1	TRBV5-1	many	TRBJ1-2	TGCGCCAGCAGCTTGGCTTCAGGGGGTGGCTACACCTTC	CASSLASGGGYTF
TRBD1	TRBV18	many	TRBJ2-6	TGTGCCAGCTCTCAGGACAGGCTGGAGGCCAACGTCCTGACTTTC	CASSQDRLEANVLTF
NA	TRBV27	few	TRBJ2-2	TGTGCCAGCACCCTGGGGGTGAGGACCGGGGAGCTGTTTTTT	CASTLGVRTGELFF
NA	TRBV20-1	many	TRBJ1-1	TGCAGTGCTAGAGTCCCGGGACAACTCATGAACACTGAAGCTTTCTTT	CSARVPGQLMNTEAFF
NA	TRBV7-3	many	TRBJ2-3	TGTGCCAGCAGCCCCCACTCTGGGACGCAGTATTTT	CASSPHSGTQYF
NA	TRBV6-2/TRBV6-3	many	TRBJ1-1	TGTGCCAGCAGACAGGGTTCTGAAGCTTTCTTT	CASRQGSEAFF